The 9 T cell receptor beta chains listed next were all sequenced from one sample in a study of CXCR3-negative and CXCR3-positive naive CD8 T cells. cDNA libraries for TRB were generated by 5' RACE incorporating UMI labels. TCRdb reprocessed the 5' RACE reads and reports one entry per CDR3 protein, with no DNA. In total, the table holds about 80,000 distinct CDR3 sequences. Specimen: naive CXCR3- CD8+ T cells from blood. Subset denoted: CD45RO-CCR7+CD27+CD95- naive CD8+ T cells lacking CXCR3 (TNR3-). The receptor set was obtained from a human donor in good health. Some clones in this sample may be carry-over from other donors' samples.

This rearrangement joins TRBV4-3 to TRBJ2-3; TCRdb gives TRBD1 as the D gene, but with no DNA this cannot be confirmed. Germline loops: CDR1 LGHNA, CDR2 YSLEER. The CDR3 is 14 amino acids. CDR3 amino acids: CASSLRTGTDTQYF.

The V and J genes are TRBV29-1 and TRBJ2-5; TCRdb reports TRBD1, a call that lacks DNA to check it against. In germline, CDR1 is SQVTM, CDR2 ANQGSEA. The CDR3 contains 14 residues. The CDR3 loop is CSVGQGLYQETQYF.

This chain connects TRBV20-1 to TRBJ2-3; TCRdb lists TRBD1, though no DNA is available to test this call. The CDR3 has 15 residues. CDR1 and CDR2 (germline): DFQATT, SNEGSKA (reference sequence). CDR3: CSARIRGQKKGTQYF.

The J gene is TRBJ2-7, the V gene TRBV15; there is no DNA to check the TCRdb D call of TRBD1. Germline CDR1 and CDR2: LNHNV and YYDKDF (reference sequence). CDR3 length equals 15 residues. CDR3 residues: CATSRTRDPGLEQYF.

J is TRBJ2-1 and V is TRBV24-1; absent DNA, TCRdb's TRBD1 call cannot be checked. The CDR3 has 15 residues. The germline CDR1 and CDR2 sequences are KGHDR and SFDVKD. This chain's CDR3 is CATSETGGGYNEQFF.

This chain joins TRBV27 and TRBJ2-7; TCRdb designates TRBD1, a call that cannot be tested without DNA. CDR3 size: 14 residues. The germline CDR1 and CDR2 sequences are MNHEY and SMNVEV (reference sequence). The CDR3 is CASSLSGGLYEQYF.

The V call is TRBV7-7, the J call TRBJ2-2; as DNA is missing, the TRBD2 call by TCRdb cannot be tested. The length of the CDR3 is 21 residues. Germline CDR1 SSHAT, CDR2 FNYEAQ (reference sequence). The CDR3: CASSFAPNPGLAGGNTGELFF.

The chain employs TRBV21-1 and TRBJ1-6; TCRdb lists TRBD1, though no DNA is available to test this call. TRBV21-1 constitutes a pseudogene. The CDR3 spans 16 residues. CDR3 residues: CASSTRRGYDNSPLHF.

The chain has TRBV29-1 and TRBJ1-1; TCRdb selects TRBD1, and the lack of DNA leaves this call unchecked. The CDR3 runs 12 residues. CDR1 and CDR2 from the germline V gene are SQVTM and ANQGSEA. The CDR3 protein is CSVVDSLTEAFF. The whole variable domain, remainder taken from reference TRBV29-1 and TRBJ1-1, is SAVISQKPSRDICQRGTSLTIQCQVDSQVTMMFWYRQQPGQSLTLIATANQGSEATYESGFVIDKFPISRPNLTFSTLTVSNMSPEDSSIYLCSVVDSLTEAFFGQGTRLTVV.